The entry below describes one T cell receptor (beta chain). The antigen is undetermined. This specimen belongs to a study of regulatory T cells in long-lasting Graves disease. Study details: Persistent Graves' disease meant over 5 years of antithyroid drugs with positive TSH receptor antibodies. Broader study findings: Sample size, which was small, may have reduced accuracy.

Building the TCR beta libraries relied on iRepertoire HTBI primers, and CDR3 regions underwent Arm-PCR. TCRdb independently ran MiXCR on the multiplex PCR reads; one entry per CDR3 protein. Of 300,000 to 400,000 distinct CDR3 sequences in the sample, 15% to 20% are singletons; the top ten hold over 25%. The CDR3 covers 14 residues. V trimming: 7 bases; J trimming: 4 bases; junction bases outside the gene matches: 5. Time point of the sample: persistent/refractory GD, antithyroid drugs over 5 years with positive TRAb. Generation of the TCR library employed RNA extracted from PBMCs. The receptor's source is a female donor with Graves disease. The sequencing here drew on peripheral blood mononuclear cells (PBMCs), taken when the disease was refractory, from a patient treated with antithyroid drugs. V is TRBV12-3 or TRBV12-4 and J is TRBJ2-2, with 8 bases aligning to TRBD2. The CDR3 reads CASTPLAVTGELFF. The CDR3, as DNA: TGTGCCAGCACCCCACTAGCGGTCACCGGGGAGCTGTTTTTT.